This T cell receptor beta chain derives from a study of Graves' ophthalmopathy and Graves' hyperthyroidism. Study-wide context: There was a collection of peripheral blood at initial diagnosis, before any treatment. Study conclusions and caveats: Among expanded thyroid clonotypes above 0.001 frequency, most also occurred in blood.

This clonotype has ten or more counts. Antigen: not known. CDR1 is SNHLY, CDR2 FYNNEI, per germline. The germline V and J ends were trimmed by 7 bases and 5 bases, with 15 bases remaining between them. There are 13 residues in the CDR3. From RNA, the CDR3 regions of TCR beta chains were amplified and sequenced. Amplification began with first-round RT-PCR using HTBI primers, then second-round multiplex PCR was performed. TCRdb re-called the multiplex PCR reads through MiXCR, storing one row per CDR3 protein. Of about 700,000 distinct CDR3 sequences listed, around 40% are singletons. The chain combines TRBV2 with TRBJ2-7; possible D gene TRBD2, 6 bases. The material sequenced was peripheral blood. This clonotype was obtained from an adult man with Graves' ophthalmopathy. The CDR3 DNA reads TGTGCCAGCAAACTTAGGGGAGGTAACGAGCAGTACTTC. Protein product: CASKLRGGNEQYF.